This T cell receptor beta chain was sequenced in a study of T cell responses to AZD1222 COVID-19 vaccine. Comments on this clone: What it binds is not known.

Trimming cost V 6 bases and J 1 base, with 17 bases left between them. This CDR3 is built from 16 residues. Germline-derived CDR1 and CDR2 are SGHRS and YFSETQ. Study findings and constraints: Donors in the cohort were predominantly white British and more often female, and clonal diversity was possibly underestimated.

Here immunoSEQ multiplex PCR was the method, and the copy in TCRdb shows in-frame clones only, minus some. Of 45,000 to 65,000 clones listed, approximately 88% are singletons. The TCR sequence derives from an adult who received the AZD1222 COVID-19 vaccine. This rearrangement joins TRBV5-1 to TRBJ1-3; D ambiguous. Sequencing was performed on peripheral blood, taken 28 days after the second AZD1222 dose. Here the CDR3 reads CASTTSGLHSGNTIYF. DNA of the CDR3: TGCGCCAGCACGACCTCCGGGCTCCATTCTGGAAACACCATATATTTT.